These 20 T cell receptor beta chains were all obtained from the same sample, sequenced in a study of T cells after yellow fever vaccination. A single record per CDR3 protein comes from TCRdb applying MiXCR to the 5' RACE reads. The sample includes approximately 160,000 distinct CDR3 sequences, approximately 9.9% of them seen just once. Sample: CD8+ T cells sorted from PBMCs, taken 45 days after the yellow fever booster vaccination. The receptors originated from a young man who received the YFV17D yellow fever vaccine.

The CDR3 is CASSSTTGGDSPYEQYF. DNA for the CDR3: TGTGCCAGCAGCAGCACCACAGGGGGTGACAGTCCCTACGAGCAGTACTTC. The genes are TRBV7-9 and TRBJ2-7; 8 nucleotides align to TRBD1. The CDR3 runs 17 residues. Germline V CDR1 and CDR2: SEHNR, FQNEAQ (reference sequence). The ends lost 5 bases at V and 2 bases at J; junction bases unmatched: 14.

This chain joins TRBV7-8 and TRBJ1-5; D is unclear. CDR1 and CDR2 (germline): SGHVS, FQNEAQ. This CDR3 comprises 14 residues. The V end was cut by 1 base, the J end by 8 bases, with 12 bases between. In DNA, the CDR3 is TGTGCCAGCAGCTTAGGGACCGCCTTAGAGCCCCAGCATTTT. Translation: CASSLGTALEPQHF.

This clonotype has a handful of counts. This chain uses TRBV13 with TRBJ2-1; no reliable D call. The CDR3 loop spans 15 amino acids. CDR1 PRHDT and CDR2 FYEKMQ come from the germline V gene (reference sequence). V dropped 1 base and J dropped 0 bases, with 7 bases sitting between them. In DNA form, the CDR3 reads TGTGCCAGCAGCTTAGCCAGCAGCTCCTACAATGAGCAGTTCTTC. Its protein is CASSLASSSYNEQFF.

The rearrangement links TRBV20-1 to TRBJ1-3; D uncertain. V was shortened by 0 bases and J by 0 bases, with 6 bases between the two germline ends. The CDR3 consists of 14 residues. Germline V lookup: CDR1 DFQATT, CDR2 SNEGSKA (reference sequence). CDR3 sequence reads: CSAREARSGNTIYF. The CDR3 DNA reads as TGCAGTGCTAGAGAGGCCCGCTCTGGAAACACCATATATTTT.

The chain joins TRBV5-4 to TRBJ2-5; D uncertain. The germline gives CDR1 SGHNT, CDR2 YYREEE (reference sequence). V was shortened by 0 bases and J by 1 base, with 4 bases between the two germline ends. The CDR3 extends over 13 amino acids. The CDR3 DNA reads TGTGCCAGCAGCTTGGGCTTCCAAGAGACCCAGTACTTC. Protein sequence: CASSLGFQETQYF.

The CDR3 nucleotides read TGCAGTGTCGACAGCCACACCGGGGAGCTGTTTTTT. Protein: CSVDSHTGELFF. The chain is built from TRBV20-1 and TRBJ2-2; a possible D gene is TRBD1 (5 bases). The CDR3 runs to 12 residues. CDR1 and CDR2 from the germline V gene are DFQATT and SNEGSKA (reference sequence). V was pared by 7 bases and J by 3 bases, with 9 bases between.

As regards this clonotype: This likely comes from a read error, as the CDR3 has no conserved phenylalanine or tryptophan at its end. The chain carries TRBV12-3 or TRBV12-4 and TRBJ2-7, with D unresolved. The CDR3 is 13 amino acids. CDR3 DNA sequence: TGTGCCAGCTGTTTTTGGTCACCCTACGAGCAGTACTTA. Its translation is CASCFWSPYEQYL.

This clonotype was found a few times. The gene calls are TRBV7-9 and TRBJ1-2; 7 bases map to TRBD1. J lost 4 bases, V lost 7 bases, and 9 bases had no gene match. The CDR3 loop spans 14 amino acids. CDR1 SEHNR and CDR2 FQNEAQ come from the germline V gene (reference sequence). The CDR3 bases are TGTGCCAGCATCTCCCAGGGGGGTACCTATGGCTACACCTTC. Translating gives CASISQGGTYGYTF.

The genes are TRBV4-1 and TRBJ2-3, with 9 bases identical to TRBD1. The CDR3 is 16 residues long. With V trimmed by 2 bases and J by 4 bases, 7 bases remained unmatched. Germline V CDR1 and CDR2: MGHRA, YSYEKL. In DNA, the CDR3 is TGCGCCAGCAGCCAAAGGGAACAGGGGGCCTCAGATACGCAGTATTTT. Translated, it gives CASSQREQGASDTQYF.

At least ten counts were recorded for this clonotype. The chain combines TRBV9 with TRBJ2-1; 8 bases match TRBD2. CDR3 length equals 15 residues. V was clipped by 4 bases and J by 4 bases; unmatched bases: 7. CDR1 and CDR2 (germline): SGDLS, YYNGEE. CDR3 nucleotide sequence: TGTGCCAGCAGCCCGCAGCGGGGGCCTTACAATGAGCAGTTCTTC. This encodes CASSPQRGPYNEQFF.

The V and J genes are TRBV27 and TRBJ2-1; TRBD2 might be the D (6 bases). Trimming shortened V by 5 bases and J by 4 bases, and 9 bases separated the two germline ends. This CDR3 is built from 13 residues. Germline CDR1 reads MNHEY; CDR2 reads SMNVEV (reference sequence). CDR3 nucleotide sequence: TGTGCCAGCAGTACTAGCCAGTACAATGAGCAGTTCTTC. It specifies CASSTSQYNEQFF.

This rearrangement joins TRBV5-8 to TRBJ1-5; D ambiguous. Trimming removed 4 bases at V and 3 bases at J, with 14 bases between. Germline V gives CDR1 SGHTS, CDR2 YDEGEE. There are 15 residues in the CDR3. CDR3 nucleotide sequence: TGTGCCAGCAGCCGCCTGGGCGGCTCCAATCAGCCCCAGCATTTT. This translates into CASSRLGGSNQPQHF.

This clonotype has just a few counts. The chain links TRBV7-3 to TRBJ2-1; 9 nucleotides agree with TRBD2. The CDR3 covers 16 residues. Germline CDR1 reads SGHTA; CDR2 reads FQGTGA. V was pared by 4 bases and J by 2 bases, with 6 bases of the junction left unmatched. This CDR3 is CASSYTRGGPYNEQFF. CDR3 DNA sequence: TGTGCCAGCAGCTACACGCGGGGGGGCCCCTACAATGAGCAGTTCTTC.

This clonotype showed up just a few times. The chain uses TRBV6-2 or TRBV6-3 and TRBJ2-1; D remains ambiguous. Trimming took off 3 bases at V and 7 bases at J, with 7 bases between the two ends. The CDR3 is made up of 12 amino acids. CDR1 and CDR2 from the germline V gene are MNHEY and SVGEGT. Here the CDR3 DNA reads TGTGCCAGCAGTTATCTGGGGAATGAGCAGTTCTTC. Translation gives CASSYLGNEQFF.

V is TRBV5-1 and J is TRBJ1-1; no clear D gene. Between the trimmed V and J ends, which lost 1 base and 1 base, there was a span of 11 bases. The CDR3 is 15 residues long. CDR1 and CDR2 from the germline V gene are SGHRS and YFSETQ. CDR3 in amino acids: CASSLRADPNTEAFF. The CDR3 DNA reads TGCGCCAGCAGCTTGCGAGCCGACCCGAACACTGAAGCTTTCTTT.

The J gene is TRBJ2-5, the V gene TRBV6-2 or TRBV6-3; TRBD2 matches at 7 bases. This CDR3 spans 13 amino acids. J gave up 5 bases and V 5 bases, and 5 bases lay outside the gene matches. Germline V gene sequence: CDR1 MNHEY, CDR2 SVGEGT. CDR3 sequence reads: CASSETSWETQYF. The CDR3 region has the DNA TGTGCCAGCAGTGAGACTAGCTGGGAGACCCAGTACTTC.

J is TRBJ1-2 and V is TRBV29-1; 9 nucleotides line up with TRBD1. V lost 7 bases and J lost 7; bases outside the gene matches: 7. Germline V lookup: CDR1 SQVTM, CDR2 ANQGSEA. This CDR3 contains 12 residues. In nucleotides, the CDR3 is TGCAGCGGGAGGACAGGGGAATTTGGCTACACCTTC. Protein sequence: CSGRTGEFGYTF.

This clonotype was counted a few times. V usage is TRBV4-3 and J usage is TRBJ1-6; no clear D gene. V lost 2 bases and J 0 bases, leaving 8 bases between the germline ends. The CDR3 runs to 16 residues. Germline V CDR1 and CDR2: LGHNA, YSLEER. This CDR3 is CASSQRASSYNSPLHF. The DNA of the CDR3 is TGCGCCAGCAGCCAAAGGGCGAGCTCCTATAATTCACCCCTCCACTTT.

The rearrangement joins TRBV19 to TRBJ1-5; D ambiguous. The V gene lost 7 bases and the J gene lost 3 bases, with 16 bases spanning the gap. This CDR3 region has 15 residues. Germline CDR1 and CDR2: LNHDA and SQIVND (reference sequence). This chain's CDR3 is CASTDWAGNNQPQHF. The CDR3 DNA follows: TGTGCCAGTACCGATTGGGCTGGAAACAATCAGCCCCAGCATTTT.

The chain is built from TRBV4-3 and TRBJ1-1, with D possibly matching TRBD1 (5 bases). This CDR3 is built from 15 residues. V lost 1 base to trimming and J lost 1 base, with 10 bases between them. Germline CDR1 LGHNA, CDR2 YSLEER. In DNA form, the CDR3 reads TGCGCCAGCAGCCAAGCCTACGGGGGGAACACTGAAGCTTTCTTT. This encodes CASSQAYGGNTEAFF.